A selection of T cell receptor beta chains follows, all from one sample in a study of PD-1 blockade in classical Hodgkin lymphoma. Assay: immunoSEQ multiplex PCR; the TCRdb copy retains only in-frame clones and omits some. The sample shows some 100,000 clones, roughly 91% of them seen only once. The sample in question was peripheral blood mononuclear cells (PBMCs), obtained before the second cycle of nivolumab. The receptors come from a human donor with classical Hodgkin lymphoma. CDR3s include the opening cysteine and the closing phenylalanine or tryptophan. A D gene is named only where the DNA matches it firmly. Clone size is shown for a subset of rows, as once, few, many or a class of expanded clone.

>TRBV7-2|.|TRBJ2-3|.
CASSLTFGEFLSADTQYF
TGTGCCAGCAGCTTAACATTTGGGGAATTTCTTTCCGCAGATACGCAGTATTTT
>TRBV19|.|TRBJ1-2|.
CASVAGPGYGYTF
TGTGCCAGTGTGGCAGGGCCAGGCTATGGCTACACCTTC
>TRBV6-5|.|TRBJ1-5|TRBD1
CASSSLTGGGQPQHF
TGTGCCAGCAGTTCCCTAACAGGGGGCGGTCAGCCCCAGCATTTT
>TRBV14|.|TRBJ1-1|.
CASSQAAREGTEAFF
TGTGCCAGCAGCCAAGCGGCCAGGGAAGGAACTGAAGCTTTCTTT
>TRBV6-5|.|TRBJ1-2|.
CASSYTDRVSGYTF
TGTGCCAGCAGTTACACCGACAGAGTCAGTGGCTACACCTTC
>TRBV5-1|.|TRBJ1-1|.
CASSLGGWTEAFF
TGCGCCAGCAGCTTGGGAGGATGGACAGAAGCTTTCTTT
>TRBV6-1|.|TRBJ1-4|.
CASSEAGRWSATNEKLFF
TGTGCCAGCAGTGAAGCGGGGAGATGGAGTGCAACTAATGAAAAACTGTTTTTT
>TRBV15|medium-sized|TRBJ2-2|.
CATSQPTGELFF
TGTGCCACCAGCCAGCCTACCGGGGAGCTGTTTTTT
>TRBV25-1|.|TRBJ2-2|.
CASSEFLAGTGELFF
TGTGCCAGCAGTGAATTCCTCGCTGGTACCGGGGAGCTGTTTTTT
>TRBV5-1|.|TRBJ2-3|TRBD2
CASSFSSGEGTDTQYF
TGCGCCAGCAGCTTTTCTAGCGGGGAGGGCACAGATACGCAGTATTTT
>TRBV6-5|.|TRBJ1-2|.
CASSRGGGDGYTF
TGTGCCAGCAGCCGGGGGGGAGGCGATGGCTACACCTTC
>TRBV25-1|once|TRBJ2-7|.
CASSYSSYEQYF
TGTGCCAGCAGCTACAGCAGTTACGAGCAGTACTTC
>TRBV29-1|.|TRBJ2-5|TRBD2
CSVEPTSGGAGETQYF
TGCAGCGTTGAACCGACTAGCGGGGGGGCCGGAGAGACCCAGTACTTC
>TRBV6-6|.|TRBJ1-1|.
CASSRLGNTEAFF
TGTGCCAGCAGTCGCCTCGGGAACACTGAAGCTTTCTTT
>TRBV2|.|TRBJ1-1|.
CASSEEGSWRDTEAFF
TGTGCCAGCAGTGAGGAGGGGTCATGGCGGGACACTGAAGCTTTCTTT
>TRBV6-4|once|TRBJ2-1|TRBD1
CASSDRGGSYNEQFF
TGTGCCAGCAGCGACAGGGGGGGCTCCTACAATGAGCAGTTCTTC
>TRBV5-6|.|TRBJ1-6|.
CASSLGVGLGSPLHF
TGTGCCAGCAGCTTGGGGGTAGGGCTAGGGTCACCCCTCCACTTT
>TRBV19|.|TRBJ1-2|.
CASSIGRVYGYTF
TGTGCCAGTAGTATCGGCAGGGTCTATGGCTACACCTTC
>TRBV12-5|.|TRBJ1-5|.
CASGDNQPQHF
TGTGCTAGTGGGGACAATCAGCCCCAGCATTTT
>TRBV2|.|TRBJ2-7|.
CASREHISYEQYF
TGTGCCAGCCGAGAACATATCTCCTACGAGCAGTACTTC
>TRBV7-8|.|TRBJ1-1|.
CASSLVSLGAANTEAFF
TGTGCCAGCAGCTTAGTATCGCTTGGGGCGGCGAACACTGAAGCTTTCTTT
>TRBV27|.|TRBJ1-5|.
CASRLGGSNQPQHF
TGTGCCAGCAGATTGGGGGGTAGCAATCAGCCCCAGCATTTT
>TRBV6-1|.|TRBJ1-5|TRBD1
CASSPGGGQPQHF
TGTGCCAGCAGCCCAGGGGGAGGTCAGCCCCAGCATTTT
>TRBV5-6|.|TRBJ2-5|.
CASSFVPGETQYF
TGTGCCAGCAGCTTCGTCCCAGGGGAGACCCAGTACTTC
>TRBV27|.|TRBJ2-1|TRBD2
CASSFLASGVGEQFF
TGTGCCAGCAGTTTTTTGGCTAGCGGGGTTGGTGAGCAGTTCTTC
>TRBV27|.|TRBJ2-7|TRBD2
CASSPGTSGVYEQYF
TGTGCCAGCAGTCCAGGGACTAGCGGGGTTTACGAGCAGTACTTC
>TRBV4-3|.|TRBJ1-1|.
CASSQRGRGPMDTEAFF
TGCGCCAGCAGCCAACGGGGTCGCGGTCCGATGGACACTGAAGCTTTCTTT
>TRBV4-1|.|TRBJ2-1|TRBD2
CASSQDRAGGPYNEQFF
TGCGCCAGCAGCCAAGACAGGGCGGGGGGACCTTACAATGAGCAGTTCTTC
>TRBV11-2|.|TRBJ1-3|.
CASSLAFGNTIYF
TGTGCCAGCAGCTTAGCCTTTGGAAACACCATATATTTT
>TRBV9|.|TRBJ2-7|.
CASSPGSSRDPYEQYF
TGTGCCAGCAGCCCGGGTTCGAGCAGAGACCCCTACGAGCAGTACTTC
>TRBV6-5|.|TRBJ1-1|TRBD1
CASTYSGQGNTEAFF
TGTGCCAGCACCTACTCAGGACAGGGGAACACTGAAGCTTTCTTT
>TRBV29-1|.|TRBJ1-3|.
CSVEAGNTIYF
TGCAGCGTTGAAGCCGGAAACACCATATATTTT
>TRBV29-1|.|TRBJ1-4|.
CSVSRGGVTNEKLFF
TGCAGCGTCTCCCGAGGCGGGGTTACTAATGAAAAACTGTTTTTT
>TRBV28|.|TRBJ2-5|TRBD2
CASSHPLAGLETQYF
TGTGCCAGCAGTCACCCACTAGCGGGGTTAGAGACCCAGTACTTC
>TRBV5-1|.|TRBJ2-5|TRBD2
CASSLAGGSRQETQYF
TGCGCCAGCAGCTTGGCCGGGGGGTCGCGTCAAGAGACCCAGTACTTC
>TRBV6-4|once|TRBJ1-5|.
CASSLNRNDQPQHF
TGTGCCAGCAGTCTGAACAGGAACGATCAGCCCCAGCATTTT
>TRBV19|.|TRBJ2-5|TRBD2
CASSIGLAGGWETQYF
TGTGCCAGTAGTATCGGGCTAGCGGGGGGCTGGGAGACCCAGTACTTC
>TRBV6-5|.|TRBJ2-7|.
CASRRTGLYEQYF
TGTGCCAGCAGGAGAACAGGTTTATACGAGCAGTACTTC
>TRBV5-1|.|TRBJ1-3|.
CASSLGRPYSGNTIYF
TGCGCCAGCAGCTTGGGGCGACCCTACTCTGGAAACACCATATATTTT
>TRBV6-6|.|TRBJ1-2|.
CASSYREGGYTF
TGTGCCAGCAGTTACCGAGAAGGGGGCTACACCTTC
>TRBV30|.|TRBJ1-2|.
CAWSVRGGYTF
TGTGCCTGGAGTGTACGAGGTGGCTACACCTTC